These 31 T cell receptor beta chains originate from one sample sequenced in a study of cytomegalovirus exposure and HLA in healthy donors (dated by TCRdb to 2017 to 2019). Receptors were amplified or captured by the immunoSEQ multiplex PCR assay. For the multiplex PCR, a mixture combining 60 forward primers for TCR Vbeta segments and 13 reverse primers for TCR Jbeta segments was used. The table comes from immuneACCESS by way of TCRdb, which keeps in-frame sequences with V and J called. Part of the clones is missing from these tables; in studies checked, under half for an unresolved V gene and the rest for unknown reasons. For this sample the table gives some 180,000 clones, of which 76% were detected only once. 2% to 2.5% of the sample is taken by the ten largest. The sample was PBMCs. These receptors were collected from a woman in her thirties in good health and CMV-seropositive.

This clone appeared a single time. DNA for the CDR3: TGTGCCAGCAGGCGGGCAGAGTCTAATGAAAAACTGTTTTTT. Its translation: CASRRAESNEKLFF. The chain combines TRBV5-4 with TRBJ1-4; unclear D gene. V lost 5 bases, J lost 3 bases, and 11 bases lay in between. This CDR3 spans 14 amino acids. Germline CDR1 reads SGHNT; CDR2 reads YYREEE (reference sequence).

The CDR3 spells CASSLDREPPTTYNEQFF. The CDR3 bases are TGTGCCAGCAGTTTGGACAGGGAACCCCCAACTACATACAATGAGCAGTTCTTC. The chain links TRBV27 to TRBJ2-1; the match to TRBD1 covers 8 bases. Germline CDR1 and CDR2: MNHEY and SMNVEV (reference sequence). Trimming took 3 bases from V and 4 from J; bases not matched to a gene: 14. The CDR3 runs to 18 residues.

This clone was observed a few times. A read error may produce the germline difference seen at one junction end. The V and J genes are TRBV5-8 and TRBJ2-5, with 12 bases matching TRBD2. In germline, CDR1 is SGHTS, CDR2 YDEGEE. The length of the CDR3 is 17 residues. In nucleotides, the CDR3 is TGTGCCAGCACCTTGGGGAAACTAGCGGGGGGCTTGGAGACCCAGTACTTC. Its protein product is CASTLGKLAGGLETQYF.

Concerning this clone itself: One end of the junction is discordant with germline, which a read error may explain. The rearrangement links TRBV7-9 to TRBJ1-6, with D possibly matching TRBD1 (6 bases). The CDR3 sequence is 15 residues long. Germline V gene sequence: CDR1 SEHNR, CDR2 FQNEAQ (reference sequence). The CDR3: CSSSLVAGVNSPLHF. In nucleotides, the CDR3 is TGTTCCAGCAGCTTAGTGGCAGGGGTTAATTCACCCCTCCACTTT.

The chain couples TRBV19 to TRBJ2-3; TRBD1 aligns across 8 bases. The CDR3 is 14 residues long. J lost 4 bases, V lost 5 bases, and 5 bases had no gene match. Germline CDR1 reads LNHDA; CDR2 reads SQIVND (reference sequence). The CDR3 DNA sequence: TGTGCCAGTAGTTCTGGACAGGGCCCAGATACGCAGTATTTT. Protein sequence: CASSSGQGPDTQYF.

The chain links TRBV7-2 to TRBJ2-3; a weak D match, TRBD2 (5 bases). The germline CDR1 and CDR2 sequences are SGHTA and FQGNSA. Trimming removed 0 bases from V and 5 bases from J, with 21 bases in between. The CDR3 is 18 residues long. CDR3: CASSLAANLLRAGDTQYF. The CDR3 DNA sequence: TGTGCCAGCAGCTTAGCCGCCAACTTGTTGAGGGCGGGAGATACGCAGTATTTT.

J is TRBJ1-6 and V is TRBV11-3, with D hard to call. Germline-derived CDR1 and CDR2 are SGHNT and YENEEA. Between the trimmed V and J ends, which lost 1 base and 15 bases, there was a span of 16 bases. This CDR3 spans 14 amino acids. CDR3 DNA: TGTGCCAGCAGCTTAGTGTCTAGGTCTCGGGGCCTCCACTTT. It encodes CASSLVSRSRGLHF. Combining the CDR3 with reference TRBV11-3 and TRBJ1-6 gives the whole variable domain EAGVVQSPRYKIIEKKQPVAFWCNPISGHNTLYWYLQNLGQGPELLIRYENEEAVDDSQLPKDRFSAERLKGVDSTLKIQPAELGDSAVYLCASSLVSRSRGLHFGNGTRLTVT.

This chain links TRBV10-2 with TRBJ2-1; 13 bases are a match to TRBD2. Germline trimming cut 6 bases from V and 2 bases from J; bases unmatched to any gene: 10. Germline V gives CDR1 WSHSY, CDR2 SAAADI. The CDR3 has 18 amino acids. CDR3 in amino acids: CASSGTSGVRGAYNEQFF. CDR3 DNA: TGCGCCAGCAGCGGGACTAGCGGGGTAAGAGGTGCCTACAATGAGCAGTTCTTC.

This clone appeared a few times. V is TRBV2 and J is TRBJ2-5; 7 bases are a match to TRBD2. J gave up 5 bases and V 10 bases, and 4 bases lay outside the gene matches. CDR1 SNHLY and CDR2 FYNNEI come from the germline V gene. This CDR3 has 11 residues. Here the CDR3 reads CATLGGETQYF. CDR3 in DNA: TGTGCCACCCTGGGAGGGGAGACCCAGTACTTC.

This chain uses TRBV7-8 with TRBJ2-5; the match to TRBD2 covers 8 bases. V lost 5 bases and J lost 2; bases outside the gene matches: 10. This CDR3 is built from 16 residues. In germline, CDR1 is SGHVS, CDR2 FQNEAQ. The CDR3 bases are TGTGCCAGCAGCCCCCGGGGAGCGGGGGTACAAGAGACCCAGTACTTC. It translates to CASSPRGAGVQETQYF.

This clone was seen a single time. The CDR3 nucleotides are TGTGCCAGCTCACCAAAAGGGGGTATCGGAAACACCATATATTTT. This sequence encodes CASSPKGGIGNTIYF. The chain carries TRBV18 and TRBJ1-3; weak D call: TRBD1 (6 bases). Germline lookup yields CDR1 KGHSH and CDR2 LQKENI. The CDR3 spans 15 residues. V dropped 2 bases and J dropped 4 bases, with 12 bases sitting between them.

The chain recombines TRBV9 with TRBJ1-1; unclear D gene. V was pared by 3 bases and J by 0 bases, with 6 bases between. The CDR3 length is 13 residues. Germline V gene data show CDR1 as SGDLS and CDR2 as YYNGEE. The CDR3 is CASSARLNTEAFF. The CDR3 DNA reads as TGTGCCAGCAGCGCTCGTTTGAACACTGAAGCTTTCTTT.

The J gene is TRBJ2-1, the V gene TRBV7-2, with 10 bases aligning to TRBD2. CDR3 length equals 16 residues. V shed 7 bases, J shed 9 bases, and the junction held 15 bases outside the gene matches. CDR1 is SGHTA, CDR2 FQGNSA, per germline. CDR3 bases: TGTGCCAGCATCTTTTCTTCGGGACTAGCGCAGGGTGAGCAGTTCTTC. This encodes CASIFSSGLAQGEQFF. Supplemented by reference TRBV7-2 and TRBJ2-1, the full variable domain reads GAGVSQSPSNKVTEKGKDVELRCDPISGHTALYWYRQSLGQGLEFLIYFQGNSAPDKSGLPSDRFSAERTGGSVSTLTIQRTQQEDSAVYLCASIFSSGLAQGEQFFGPGTRLTVL.

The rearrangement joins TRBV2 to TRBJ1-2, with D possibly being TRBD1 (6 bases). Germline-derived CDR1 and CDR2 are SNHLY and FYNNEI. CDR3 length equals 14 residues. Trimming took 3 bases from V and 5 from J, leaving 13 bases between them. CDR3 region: CASSEQGMGYGYTF. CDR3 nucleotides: TGTGCCAGCAGTGAGCAGGGGATGGGGTATGGCTACACCTTC. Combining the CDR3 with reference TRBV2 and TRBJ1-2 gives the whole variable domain EPEVTQTPSHQVTQMGQEVILRCVPISNHLYFYWYRQILGQKVEFLVSFYNNEISEKSEIFDDQFSVERPDGSNFTLKIRSTKLEDSAMYFCASSEQGMGYGYTFGSGTRLTVV.

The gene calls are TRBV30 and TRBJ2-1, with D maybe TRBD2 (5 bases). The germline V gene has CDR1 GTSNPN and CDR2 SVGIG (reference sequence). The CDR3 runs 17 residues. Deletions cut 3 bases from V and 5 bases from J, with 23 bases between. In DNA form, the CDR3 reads TGTGCCTGGAGGCGCTACGGGGTGTCTGAGGCGGACAATGAGCAGTTCTTC. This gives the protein CAWRRYGVSEADNEQFF.

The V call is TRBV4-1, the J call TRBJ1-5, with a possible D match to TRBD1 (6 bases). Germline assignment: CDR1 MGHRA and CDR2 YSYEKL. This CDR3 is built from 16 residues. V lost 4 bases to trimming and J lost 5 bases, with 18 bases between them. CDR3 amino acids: CASSPAGGRADQPQHF. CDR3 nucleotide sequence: TGCGCCAGCAGCCCCGCGGGGGGGCGCGCAGATCAGCCCCAGCATTTT.

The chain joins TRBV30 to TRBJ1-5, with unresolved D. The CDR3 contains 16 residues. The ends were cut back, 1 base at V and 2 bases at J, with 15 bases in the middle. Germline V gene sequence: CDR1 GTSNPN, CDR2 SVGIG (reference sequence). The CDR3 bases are TGTGCCTGGAGTGAGTATAAGGGAGCGGGCAATCAGCCCCAGCATTTT. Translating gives CAWSEYKGAGNQPQHF.

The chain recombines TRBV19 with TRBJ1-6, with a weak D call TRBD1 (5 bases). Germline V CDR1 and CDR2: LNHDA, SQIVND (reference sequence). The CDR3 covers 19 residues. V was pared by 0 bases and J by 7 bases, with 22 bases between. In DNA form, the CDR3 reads TGTGCCAGTAGTATAGATTCTCCCCCAATCAGGGTCTCCAATTCACCCCTCCACTTT. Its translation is CASSIDSPPIRVSNSPLHF. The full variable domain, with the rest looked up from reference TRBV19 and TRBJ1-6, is DGGITQSPKYLFRKEGQNVTLSCEQNLNHDAMYWYRQDPGQGLRLIYYSQIVNDFQKGDIAEGYSVSREKKESFPLTVTSAQKNPTAFYLCASSIDSPPIRVSNSPLHFGNGTRLTVT.

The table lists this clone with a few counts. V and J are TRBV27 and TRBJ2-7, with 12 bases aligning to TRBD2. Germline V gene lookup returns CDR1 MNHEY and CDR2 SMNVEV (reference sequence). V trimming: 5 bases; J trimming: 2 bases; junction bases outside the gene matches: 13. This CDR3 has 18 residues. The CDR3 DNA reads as TGTGCCAGCAGTGTCCGGGCTAGCGGGGGGGCAATACCCTACGAGCAGTACTTC. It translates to CASSVRASGGAIPYEQYF.

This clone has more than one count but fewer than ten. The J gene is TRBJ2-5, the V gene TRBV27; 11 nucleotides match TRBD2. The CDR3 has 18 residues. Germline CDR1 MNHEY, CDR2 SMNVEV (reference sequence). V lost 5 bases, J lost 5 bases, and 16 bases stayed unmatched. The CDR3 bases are TGTGCCAGCAGTCCCAGGATAATCCTAGCGGGGGGTACGGAGACCCAGTACTTC. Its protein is CASSPRIILAGGTETQYF.

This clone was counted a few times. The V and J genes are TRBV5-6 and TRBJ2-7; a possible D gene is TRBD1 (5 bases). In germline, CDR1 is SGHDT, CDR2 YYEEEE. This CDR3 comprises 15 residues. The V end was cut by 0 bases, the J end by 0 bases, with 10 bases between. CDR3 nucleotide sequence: TGTGCCAGCAGCTTGGGGGGCCGAACCTCCTACGAGCAGTACTTC. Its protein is CASSLGGRTSYEQYF.

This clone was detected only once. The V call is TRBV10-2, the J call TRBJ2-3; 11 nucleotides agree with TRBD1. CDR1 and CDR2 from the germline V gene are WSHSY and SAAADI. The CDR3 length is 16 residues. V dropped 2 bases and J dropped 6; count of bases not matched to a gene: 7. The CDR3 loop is CASSERTGGARDTQYF. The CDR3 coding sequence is TGCGCCAGCAGTGAGAGGACAGGGGGCGCGAGGGATACGCAGTATTTT.

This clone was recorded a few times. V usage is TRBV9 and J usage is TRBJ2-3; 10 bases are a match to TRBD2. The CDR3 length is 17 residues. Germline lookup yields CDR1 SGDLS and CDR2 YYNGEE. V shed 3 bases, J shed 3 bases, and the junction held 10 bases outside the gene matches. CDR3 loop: CASSAAGGPSRTDTQYF. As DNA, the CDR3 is TGTGCCAGCAGCGCAGCGGGGGGGCCCTCACGAACAGATACGCAGTATTTT.

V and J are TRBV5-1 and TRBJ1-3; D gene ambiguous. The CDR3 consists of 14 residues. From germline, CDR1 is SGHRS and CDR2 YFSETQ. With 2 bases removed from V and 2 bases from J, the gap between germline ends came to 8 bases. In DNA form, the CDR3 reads TGCGCCAGCAGCTTAAACAGCCCTGGAAACACCATATATTTT. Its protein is CASSLNSPGNTIYF.

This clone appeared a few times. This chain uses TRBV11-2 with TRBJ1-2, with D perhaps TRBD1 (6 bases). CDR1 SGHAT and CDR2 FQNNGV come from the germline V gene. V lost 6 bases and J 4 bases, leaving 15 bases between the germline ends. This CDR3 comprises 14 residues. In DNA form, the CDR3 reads TGTGCCAGCAGGCCACCAGGGGCGGGCTATGGCTACACCTTC. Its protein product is CASRPPGAGYGYTF.

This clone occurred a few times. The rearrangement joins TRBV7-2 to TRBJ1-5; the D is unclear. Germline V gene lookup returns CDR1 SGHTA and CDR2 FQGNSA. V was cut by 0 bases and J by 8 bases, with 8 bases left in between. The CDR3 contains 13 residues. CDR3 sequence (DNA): TGTGCCAGCAGCTTAGCGAGGACTGAGCCCCAGCATTTT. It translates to CASSLARTEPQHF.

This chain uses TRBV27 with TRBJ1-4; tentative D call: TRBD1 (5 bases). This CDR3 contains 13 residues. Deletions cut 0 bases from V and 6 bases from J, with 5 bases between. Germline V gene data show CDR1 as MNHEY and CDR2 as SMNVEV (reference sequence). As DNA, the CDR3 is TGTGCCAGCAGTTTATCAGGGGATGAAAAACTGTTTTTT. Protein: CASSLSGDEKLFF. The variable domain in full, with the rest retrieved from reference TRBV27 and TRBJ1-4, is EAQVTQNPRYLITVTGKKLTVTCSQNMNHEYMSWYRQDPGLGLRQIYYSMNVEVTDKGDVPEGYKVSRKEKRNFPLILESPSPNQTSLYFCASSLSGDEKLFFGSGTQLSVL.

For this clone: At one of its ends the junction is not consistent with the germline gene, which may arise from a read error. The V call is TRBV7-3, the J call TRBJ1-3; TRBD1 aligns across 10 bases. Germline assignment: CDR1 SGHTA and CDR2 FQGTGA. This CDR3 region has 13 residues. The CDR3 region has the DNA TGTGTCAGCAGCACGGGACAGGGGAACACCATATATTTT. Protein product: CVSSTGQGNTIYF. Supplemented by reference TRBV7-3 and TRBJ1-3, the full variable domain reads GAGVSQTPSNKVTEKGKYVELRCDPISGHTALYWYRQSLGQGPEFLIYFQGTGAADDSGLPNDRFFAVRPEGSVSTLKIQRTERGDSAVYLCVSSTGQGNTIYFGEGSWLTVV.

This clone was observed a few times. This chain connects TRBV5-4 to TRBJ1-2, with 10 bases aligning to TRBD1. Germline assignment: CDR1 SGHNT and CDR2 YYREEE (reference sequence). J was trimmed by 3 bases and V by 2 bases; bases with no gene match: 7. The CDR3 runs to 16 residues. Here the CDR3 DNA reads TGTGCCAGCAGCTTAGACCCGACAGGGGGCGACTATGGCTACACCTTC. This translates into CASSLDPTGGDYGYTF.

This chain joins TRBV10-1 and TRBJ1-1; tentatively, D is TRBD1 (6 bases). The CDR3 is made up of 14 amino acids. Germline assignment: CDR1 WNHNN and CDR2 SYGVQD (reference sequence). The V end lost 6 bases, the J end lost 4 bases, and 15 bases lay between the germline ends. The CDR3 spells CASRTGSEATEAFF. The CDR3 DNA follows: TGCGCCAGCAGGACAGGTAGTGAGGCCACTGAAGCTTTCTTT.

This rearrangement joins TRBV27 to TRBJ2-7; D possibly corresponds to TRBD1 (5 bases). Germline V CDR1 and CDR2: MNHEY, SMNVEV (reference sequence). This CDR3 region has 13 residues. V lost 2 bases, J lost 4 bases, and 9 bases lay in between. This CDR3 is CASSLNRGYEQYF. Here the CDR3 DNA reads TGTGCCAGCAGTTTAAATAGGGGTTACGAGCAGTACTTC.